A single sample gave rise to the 32 T cell receptor beta chains below, sequenced in a study of T cell clonality in common variable immunodeficiency. TCRdb's copy holds only in-frame clones and misses some; the assay was immunoSEQ multiplex PCR. The sample includes about 52,000 clones, none of them occurring once. Sequencing was performed on peripheral blood mononuclear cells. Receptors were obtained from a person aged 18-69 years in good health.

This clone appeared many times. Read coverage stops 3 residues before the CDR3 terminus; the germline J gene supplies the remainder. The gene calls are TRBV10-3 and TRBJ2-2; 12 bases are a match to TRBD2. CDR1 is ENHRY and CDR2 is SYGVKD in the germline V gene. The CDR3 sequence is 19 residues long. Trimming removed 1 base from V and 6 bases from J; junction bases left unmatched: 12. The CDR3 DNA, read in part, is TGTGCCATCAGTGAGTTACTAGCGGGAGGTCAGGCTCGACCCGGGGAG. Its translation: CAISELLAGGQARPGE. The entire CDR3 sequence reads CAISELLAGGQARPGELFF.

This clone was found many times. The read gets to within 3 residues of the CDR3 end, and the germline J gene fills in the rest. The V and J genes are TRBV2 and TRBJ2-7; 7 nucleotides match TRBD2. This CDR3 spans 15 amino acids. CDR1 SNHLY and CDR2 FYNNEI come from the germline V gene. With V trimmed by 5 bases and J by 0 bases, 7 bases remained unmatched. CDR3 DNA, as far as it was read: TGTGCCAGCAGTCTAGCGGAGACTAACTCCTACGAG. It yields the protein CASSLAETNSYE. The entire CDR3 protein is CASSLAETNSYEQYF. Full variable domain (remainder filled in from reference TRBV2 and TRBJ2-7): EPEVTQTPSHQVTQMGQEVILRCVPISNHLYFYWYRQILGQKVEFLVSFYNNEISEKSEIFDDQFSVERPDGSNFTLKIRSTKLEDSAMYFCASSLAETNSYEQYFGPGTRLTVT.

This clone was found many times. Read sequence stops 3 residues before the CDR3 end, and the germline J gene provides the missing end. V usage is TRBV7-2 and J usage is TRBJ2-3; 11 nucleotides align to TRBD2. CDR3 length equals 15 residues. V dropped 5 bases and J dropped 7; count of bases not matched to a gene: 8. Germline values: CDR1 SGHTA, CDR2 FQGNSA. This chain's CDR3 is CASSPSGRSWHTQYF. CDR3 bases read: TGTGCCAGCAGCCCTAGCGGGAGGAGTTGGCATACG.

At least ten counts were recorded for this clone. The CDR3 extends 3 residues past the end of the read, so its final part is completed from the germline J gene. This chain links TRBV7-2 with TRBJ2-7, with 12 bases matching TRBD1. CDR3 length equals 14 residues. Germline CDR1 reads SGHTA; CDR2 reads FQGNSA. V shed 4 bases and J 2 bases; nucleotides not matched to a gene: 0. The CDR3: CASSWDRGPYEQYF. The sequenced CDR3 bases are TGTGCCAGCAGCTGGGACAGGGGGCCCTACGAG.

A few counts support this clone. The read halts 3 residues ahead of the CDR3 end, with the missing end drawn from the germline J gene. The chain is built from TRBV6-4 and TRBJ1-1; D not certain. Germline-derived CDR1 and CDR2 are MRHNA and SNTAGT. This CDR3 region has 9 residues. The sequenced CDR3 bases are TGTGCCAGCAGTGAAGGG. Its protein is CASSEG. The whole CDR3 region reads CASSEGAFF.

This clone was recorded many times. The CDR3 DNA, read in part, is TGCAGTGCTAGACGCGCTGGGACTAGCGGGCCCAAAGCCTACGAG. Amino acid sequence: CSARRAGTSGPKAYE. The CDR3 as a whole reads CSARRAGTSGPKAYEQYF. J is TRBJ2-7 and V is TRBV20-1; 12 positions match TRBD2. The read halts 3 residues ahead of the CDR3 end, with the missing end drawn from the germline J gene. The CDR3 is 18 amino acids. Losses at the gene ends were 2 bases for V and 2 bases for J; bases not matched to a gene: 13. From germline, CDR1 is DFQATT and CDR2 SNEGSKA (reference sequence).

Ten or more counts support this clone. The read comes to an end 3 residues before the CDR3 does, leaving the germline J gene to fill in the end. The J gene is TRBJ2-1, the V gene TRBV12-5; no definite D call. The CDR3 loop spans 14 amino acids. Germline V gene lookup returns CDR1 LGHNT and CDR2 FRNRAP. The V end lost 1 base, the J end lost 0 bases, and 4 bases lay between the germline ends. CDR3 protein: CASGLALSYNEQFF. The sequenced part of the CDR3 DNA is TGTGCTAGTGGTTTGGCCCTCTCCTACAATGAG.

In regard to this clone: The CDR3 end lies 3 residues beyond the end of the read and is filled in from the germline J gene. V gene TRBV10-1 combines with J gene TRBJ2-7; D is possibly TRBD1 or TRBD2 (7 bases each). This CDR3 is built from 13 residues. The germline V gene has CDR1 WNHNN and CDR2 SYGVQD (reference sequence). Trimming took off 6 bases at V and 2 bases at J, with 11 bases between the two ends. The sequenced part of the CDR3 DNA is TGCGCCAGCAGACAGGGGAGGGCCTACGAG. Its protein product is CASRQGRAYE. The whole CDR3 is CASRQGRAYEQYF.

This clone was seen more than once but under ten times. With the read ending 3 residues before the CDR3 end, the germline J gene is used to fill in that end. The chain combines TRBV18 with TRBJ1-5, with D possibly TRBD1 on 6 matching bases. V was cut by 5 bases and J by 4 bases, with 9 bases left in between. This CDR3 is 13 amino acids long. CDR1 and CDR2 (germline): KGHSH, LQKENI. The CDR3 protein is CASSGTSNQPQHF. The CDR3 bases that were read are TGTGCCAGCTCAGGGACATCGAATCAGCCC.

The table lists this clone with many counts. The read halts 3 residues ahead of the CDR3 end, with the missing end drawn from the germline J gene. The V gene is TRBV5-1, the J gene TRBJ1-4; maybe TRBD1 (6 bases). Trimming took 2 bases from V and 5 from J, leaving 10 bases between them. There are 14 residues in the CDR3. CDR1 and CDR2 from the germline V gene are SGHRS and YFSETQ. CDR3 DNA, as far as it was read: TGCGCCAGCAGCTTACAGGGAGGCAATGAAAAA. Protein product: CASSLQGGNEK. The CDR3, in full, reads CASSLQGGNEKLFF.

The sample holds a few counts of this clone. This may be a read error, as it is one base from a much larger clone. The CDR3 end falls 3 residues outside the read, so it is completed with the germline J gene. This rearrangement joins TRBV18 to TRBJ1-1; 9 nucleotides line up with TRBD1. With V trimmed by 4 bases and J by 6 bases, 6 bases remained unmatched. The CDR3 sequence is 14 residues long. Germline-derived CDR1 and CDR2 are KGHSH and LQKENI. The sequenced part of the CDR3 DNA is TGTGCCAGCTCACAACTAACAGGGGGCGCTGAA. Its protein is CASSQLTGGAE. The full CDR3 reads CASSQLTGGAEAFF. The variable domain in full, completed from reference TRBV18 and TRBJ1-1, reads NAGVMQNPRHLVRRRGQEARLRCSPMKGHSHVYWYRQLPEEGLKFMVYLQKENIIDESGMPKERFSAEFPKEGPSILRIQQVVRGDSAAYFCASSQLTGGAEAFFGQGTRLTVV.

This clone was seen many times. With the read ending 3 residues before the CDR3 end, the germline J gene is used to fill in that end. The rearrangement joins TRBV2 to TRBJ2-1, with 8 positions matching TRBD2. Trimming removed 7 bases from V and 0 bases from J; junction bases left unmatched: 2. The germline CDR1 and CDR2 sequences are SNHLY and FYNNEI. CDR3 length: 14 amino acids. The DNA read from the CDR3 is TGTGCCAGCAACGGACTAGCCTCCTACAATGAG. This codes for CASNGLASYNE. The whole CDR3 reads CASNGLASYNEQFF.

This clone was observed many times. Read coverage stops 3 residues before the CDR3 terminus; the germline J gene supplies the remainder. The V gene is TRBV20-1, the J gene TRBJ1-1, with D maybe TRBD1 (5 bases). Trimming shortened V by 5 bases and J by 4 bases, and 11 bases separated the two germline ends. Germline values: CDR1 DFQATT, CDR2 SNEGSKA (reference sequence). The CDR3 covers 12 residues. The sequenced CDR3 bases are TGCAGTGCTCCGCATAGGGGCACTGAA. As protein: CSAPHRGTE. The whole CDR3 region reads CSAPHRGTEAFF.

Only a few counts were recorded for this clone. The read halts 3 residues ahead of the CDR3 end, with the missing end drawn from the germline J gene. V and J are TRBV6-2 or TRBV6-3 and TRBJ1-2; TRBD1 matches 9 bases. The CDR3 spans 13 residues. Germline V gene sequence: CDR1 MNHEY, CDR2 SVGEGT. The J segment lost 3 bases and the V segment lost 5 bases, leaving 1 base of the junction unmatched. The chain's CDR3 is CASSRQGDYGYTF. The covered CDR3 bases are TGTGCCAGCAGTCGACAGGGGGACTATGGC.

This clone was detected ten times or more. Sequencing ends 3 residues short of the CDR3 end; the germline J gene provides the rest. This rearrangement joins TRBV10-3 to TRBJ2-7, with 10 bases identical to TRBD1. Per the germline V gene, CDR1 is ENHRY and CDR2 is SYGVKD. The CDR3 has 16 residues. Trimming cost V 5 bases and J 5 bases; bases outside gene matches: 12. The part of the CDR3 DNA that was read is TGTGCCATCAGTTCCTTTCAGGGACAGGGGATCCACGAG. Translation: CAISSFQGQGIHE. The whole CDR3 is CAISSFQGQGIHEQYF.

CDR3 DNA, as far as it was read: TGCGCCAGCAGCACTCGGGACAGTCTCATGAACACTGAA. Translation: CASSTRDSLMNTE. The entire CDR3 reads CASSTRDSLMNTEAFF. The chain employs TRBV5-1 and TRBJ1-1, with 7 positions matching TRBD1. The read falls 3 residues short of the CDR3 end, and the missing part is taken from the germline J gene. The CDR3 contains 16 residues. Germline loops: CDR1 SGHRS, CDR2 YFSETQ. V shed 4 bases, J shed 0 bases, and the junction held 9 bases outside the gene matches.

This clone was seen ten or more times. This chain's CDR3 is CASSPRNRPLHF. The part of the CDR3 DNA that was read is TGTGCCAGCAGCCCCCGCAACCGGCCC. This chain links TRBV14 with TRBJ1-6; D is uncertain. The read ends 3 residues early relative to the CDR3; the germline J gene fills the gap. This CDR3 has 12 amino acids. In germline, CDR1 is SGHDN, CDR2 FVKESK.

This clone has ten or more counts. The CDR3 is CATSRDLAGGLYEQYF. CDR3 DNA (partial): TGTGCCACCAGCAGAGATCTAGCGGGAGGGCTATACGAG. The chain couples TRBV15 to TRBJ2-7; the match to TRBD2 covers 12 bases. The read falls 3 residues short of the CDR3 end, and the missing part is taken from the germline J gene. This CDR3 has 16 residues. The V gene end was trimmed by 0 bases and the J gene end by 4 bases; junction bases not matched to a gene: 4. Germline V CDR1 and CDR2: LNHNV, YYDKDF (reference sequence).

Comments on this clone: Read data end 3 residues before the CDR3 end; the end is taken from the germline J gene. The chain joins TRBV5-1 to TRBJ2-4, with 10 bases aligning to TRBD2. Per the germline V gene, CDR1 is SGHRS and CDR2 is YFSETQ. This CDR3 is built from 15 residues. The CDR3: CASSVAGGNKETQYF. The CDR3 DNA, read in part, is TGCGCCAGCAGCGTAGCGGGAGGCAATAAAGAGACT.

This clone was recorded many times. The read finishes 3 residues shy of the CDR3 end, and the germline J gene is used to complete it. The rearrangement joins TRBV5-6 to TRBJ1-2; D uncertain. Germline V gene data show CDR1 as SGHDT and CDR2 as YYEEEE. CDR3 length: 14 amino acids. Trimming cost V 0 bases and J 6 bases, with 12 bases left between them. CDR3 loop: CASSLESRHNGYTF. The sequenced CDR3 bases are TGTGCCAGCAGCTTGGAATCCAGGCACAATGGC.

In this sample, this clone turned up many times. The read halts 3 residues ahead of the CDR3 end, with the missing end drawn from the germline J gene. The V call is TRBV30, the J call TRBJ2-4; 9 bases line up with TRBD1. Germline V CDR1 and CDR2: GTSNPN, SVGIG (reference sequence). V lost 8 bases and J lost 1; bases outside the gene matches: 3. CDR3 length equals 13 residues. The CDR3 here is CARQGEAKNIQYF. CDR3 DNA, as far as it was read: TGTGCCCGACAGGGGGAGGCCAAAAACATT.

Many counts were recorded for this clone. The read halts 3 residues ahead of the CDR3 end, with the missing end drawn from the germline J gene. The rearrangement joins TRBV29-1 to TRBJ2-1, with TRBD2 matching 7 bases. Trimming at V came to 8 bases and at J to 4 bases, leaving 2 bases not matched to a gene. Germline V gene lookup returns CDR1 SQVTM and CDR2 ANQGSEA. The CDR3 is made up of 11 amino acids. The DNA read from the CDR3 is TGCAGCTGGCGGGGGTACAATGAG. Amino acid sequence: CSWRGYNE. The complete CDR3 sequence is CSWRGYNEQFF.

This clone was observed at least ten times. The sequenced fragment ends 3 residues before the CDR3 boundary, so the rest is inferred from the germline J gene. V and J are TRBV11-2 and TRBJ2-2; D gene uncertain. The CDR3 totals 14 residues. The germline gives CDR1 SGHAT, CDR2 FQNNGV. V gave up 3 bases and J gave up 2 bases, with 7 bases separating them. CDR3 sequence: CASSFGTNTGELFF. The part of the CDR3 DNA that was read is TGTGCCAGCAGCTTTGGCACAAACACCGGGGAG. The full variable domain, with the rest looked up from reference TRBV11-2 and TRBJ2-2, is EAGVAQSPRYKIIEKRQSVAFWCNPISGHATLYWYQQILGQGPKLLIQFQNNGVVDDSQLPKDRFSAERLKGVDSTLKIQPAKLEDSAVYLCASSFGTNTGELFFGEGSRLTVL.

In its sample, this clone was seen many times. With the read ending 3 residues before the CDR3 end, the germline J gene is used to fill in that end. This chain joins TRBV12-3 or TRBV12-4 and TRBJ1-1; D ambiguous. The CDR3 is made up of 13 amino acids. V lost 3 bases to trimming and J lost 4 bases, with 9 bases between them. CDR3 residues: CASSFKQVTEAFF. CDR3 DNA (partial): TGTGCCAGCAGTTTCAAGCAGGTCACTGAA.

With regard to this clone: The read comes to an end 3 residues before the CDR3 does, leaving the germline J gene to fill in the end. This sequence joins TRBV2 and TRBJ2-2; 10 bases fit TRBD1. Germline V gene sequence: CDR1 SNHLY, CDR2 FYNNEI. CDR3 length equals 14 residues. This CDR3 is CAANGQGEAGELFF. CDR3 DNA (partial): TGTGCTGCAAATGGACAGGGGGAGGCCGGGGAG.

This clone appeared many times. The read ends 3 residues shy of where the CDR3 ends; the end is completed using the germline J gene. The V gene is TRBV7-2, the J gene TRBJ2-3; perhaps TRBD1 as D (5 bases). This CDR3 comprises 15 residues. Between the trimmed V and J ends, which lost 6 bases and 6 bases, there was a span of 19 bases. Germline V gene sequence: CDR1 SGHTA, CDR2 FQGNSA. CDR3 amino acids: CASSKNGRGPDTQYF. CDR3 DNA, as far as it was read: TGTGCCAGCAGTAAGAACGGAAGGGGCCCCGATACG.

This clone was seen only a few times. From the germline J gene comes the end of the CDR3, since the read stops 3 residues before it. The chain is built from TRBV6-1 and TRBJ1-5; D is undetermined. Germline CDR1 is MNHNS and CDR2 is SASEGT. This CDR3 is built from 17 residues. V lost 2 bases and J 7 bases, leaving 21 bases between the germline ends. The sequenced CDR3 bases are TGTGCCAGCAGTGAAAGGGTCACCGCTGTGGGTCGCCAGCCC. This codes for CASSERVTAVGRQP. The entire CDR3 reads CASSERVTAVGRQPQHF.

This clone showed up many times. Read data end 3 residues before the CDR3 end; the end is taken from the germline J gene. The V call is TRBV7-2, the J call TRBJ2-7, with D possibly being TRBD1 (5 bases). Trimming took off 5 bases at V and 2 bases at J, with 13 bases between the two ends. Germline-derived CDR1 and CDR2 are SGHTA and FQGNSA. The CDR3 runs to 14 residues. The covered CDR3 bases are TGTGCCAGCAGCCCGGACACTTTCCCCTACGAG. Its protein product is CASSPDTFPYE. The full CDR3 reads CASSPDTFPYEQYF.

This clone was counted between two and nine times. The CDR3 bases that were read are TGCGCCAGCAGCTTGGCCGGCACAGATACC. Protein sequence: CASSLAGTDT. In full, the CDR3 is CASSLAGTDTYTF. The chain is built from TRBV5-1 and TRBJ1-2; D gene unclear. Read data end 3 residues before the CDR3 end; the end is taken from the germline J gene. Germline values: CDR1 SGHRS, CDR2 YFSETQ. The CDR3 loop spans 13 amino acids.

This clone was seen only a few times. The CDR3 extends 3 residues past the end of the read, so its final part is completed from the germline J gene. V usage is TRBV11-2 and J usage is TRBJ2-1; 7 bases are shared with TRBD1. The CDR3 length is 14 residues. V shed 4 bases and J 8 bases; nucleotides not matched to a gene: 8. Germline CDR1 is SGHAT and CDR2 is FQNNGV. The CDR3 loop is CASSSDRVVHEQFF. The sequenced part of the CDR3 DNA is TGTGCCAGCAGCTCAGACAGGGTTGTGCATGAG.

This clone has at least ten counts. The sequenced fragment ends 3 residues before the CDR3 boundary, so the rest is inferred from the germline J gene. The gene calls are TRBV30 and TRBJ2-1; 7 bases fit TRBD2. The CDR3 runs to 13 residues. Germline V CDR1 and CDR2: GTSNPN, SVGIG (reference sequence). The trim removed 5 bases at V and 6 bases at J, leaving 7 bases unmatched. This chain's CDR3 is CAWSAGVGNEQFF. CDR3 DNA (partial): TGTGCCTGGTCCGCGGGAGTGGGCAATGAG.

This clone was seen many times. From the germline J gene comes the end of the CDR3, since the read stops 3 residues before it. The chain uses TRBV18 and TRBJ1-6; 7 nucleotides agree with TRBD1. With V trimmed by 5 bases and J by 5 bases, 6 bases remained unmatched. This CDR3 is 15 amino acids long. Germline V CDR1 and CDR2: KGHSH, LQKENI. The DNA read from the CDR3 is TGTGCCAGCTCAGCGCGACAGGGTGATAATTCACCC. Its translation: CASSARQGDNSP. The whole CDR3 sequence is CASSARQGDNSPLHF.